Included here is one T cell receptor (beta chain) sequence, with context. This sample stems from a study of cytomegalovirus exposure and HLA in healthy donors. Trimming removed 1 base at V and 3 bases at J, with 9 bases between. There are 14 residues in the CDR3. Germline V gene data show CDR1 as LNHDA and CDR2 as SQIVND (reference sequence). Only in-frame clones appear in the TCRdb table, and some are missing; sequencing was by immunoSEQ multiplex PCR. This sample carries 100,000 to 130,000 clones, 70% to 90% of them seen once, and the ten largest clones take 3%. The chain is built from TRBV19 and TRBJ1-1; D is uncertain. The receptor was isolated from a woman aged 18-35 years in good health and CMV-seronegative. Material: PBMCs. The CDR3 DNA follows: TGTGCCAGTAGTATAGGAGGATCCGACACTGAAGCTTTCTTT. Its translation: CASSIGGSDTEAFF.